This T cell receptor beta chain was recorded in a study of a mutant IDH1 vaccine in newly diagnosed glioma. Study background: Previous care, which was radiotherapy, temozolomide, or both, most often involved both. In the visit schedule, V12 fell in week 35, while V13 fell in week 47. Study-level findings and limits: Immune responses arising from the vaccine appeared in about 93% of patients.

The repertoire was sequenced with immunoSEQ multiplex PCR; TCRdb's copy has only in-frame clones and lacks some. The table records about 31,000 clones, roughly 75% of them present only once. The CDR3 sequence is 15 residues long. Germline-derived CDR1 and CDR2 are LNHDA and SQIVND (reference sequence). V was trimmed by 4 bases and J by 4 bases, leaving 16 bases between them. Comments on this clone: As yet, its antigen is unknown.

The time point was: week 35, safety follow-up. Doses of 300 ug of mutant IDH1 20-mer peptide were given with topical imiquimod. Here the sequenced sample was PBMCs, taken from a glioma patient whose treatment included an IDH1 peptide vaccine. The clonotype originates from a woman aged 40 to 50 with glioma. This sequence joins TRBV19 and TRBJ1-2; D is possibly TRBD1 (6 bases). The CDR3 nucleotides are TGTGCCAGTAGTAACGGGGACACATTTAGCTATGGCTACACCTTC. It yields the protein CASSNGDTFSYGYTF.